This T cell receptor beta chain was captured by sequencing in a study of T cells in Graves' hyperthyroidism and ophthalmopathy. In this sample, this clonotype turned up many times. RNA transcripts provided the source from which TCR beta CDR3 regions were amplified. The HTBI primer set drove a first-round RT-PCR of the TCR CDR3. MiXCR, run by TCRdb on the multiplex PCR reads, gives a single entry per CDR3 protein. The sample holds about 480,000 distinct CDR3 sequences; under 25% are singletons and the top ten take 45% to 50%. Germline V gene lookup returns CDR1 MNHEY and CDR2 SVGEGT. The CDR3 runs to 14 residues. V lost 6 bases, J lost 5 bases, and 8 bases stayed unmatched. Thyroid ultrasound and orbital computed tomography, with clinical symptoms and serum thyroxine and TRAb, informed diagnoses.

Material: blood. The chain couples TRBV6-2 or TRBV6-3 to TRBJ1-1; 8 bases align to TRBD1. The clonotype comes from a woman in her seventies with Graves' ophthalmopathy. CDR3 DNA sequence: TGTGCCAGCAGCCCCCCCAGGGGGCATACTGAAGCTTTCTTT. Its protein is CASSPPRGHTEAFF.